This entry is about one TCR beta chain. This clonotype has just a few counts. Its antigen is unknown. Per-nucleotide qualities are absent, and no much larger clonotype sits a single base away. Taken with the paper, the label for treatment or condition translates to: live attenuated yellow fever vaccine strain. At each blood-draw timepoint, two biological replicates of bulk PBMCs were collected. A standard Ficoll-Paque protocol was used to isolate PBMCs from peripheral blood. TriZol was used to extract RNA from bulk PBMCs, from CD4 and CD8 fractions, and from dextramer-positive and dextramer-negative fractions. TCR cDNA was made using 5'RACE template switching, a step that added a universal primer site and unique molecular identifiers. cDNA synthesis was primed from both the TCR alpha and TCR beta constant segments. Libraries were amplified in two PCR steps, with sample barcodes and sequencing adapters added in the second step. Sequencing of libraries was done on Illumina HiSeq 2500 (2x100 bp) or NovaSeq (2x150 bp). The study's processing was this. MIGEC handled demultiplexing of reads and collapsing into UMI consensus sequences, while MiXCR performed V(D)J alignment. Clonotypes responding to the vaccine were identified with edgeR on replicate PBMC samples, with the criteria of FDR below 0.01 and a log2 fold change above 5 up to day 15. Bulk clonotypes were assigned CD4 or CD8 identity according to which sequenced CD4 or CD8 repertoire held them at higher abundance. The public reads were quality trimmed at Q25 with fastp and then assembled into clones with MiXCR by TCRdb, keeping productive beta chains. Here each entry gathers all rows of one CDR3 protein and keeps the most common genes and DNA. TCRdb, not the original authors, processed these V and J calls. The sample data list 510,000 or so distinct CDR3 sequences, and roughly 19% of these were observed just once. Of the sample, over 11% is held by the ten largest clones.

The data stem from a study of T cells after yellow fever vaccination (dated by TCRdb to about 2019). Regarding the complete study: Libraries from fractions with low cell numbers were prepared with the SMART-Seq v4 Ultra Low Input RNA kit. Bulk TCR alpha and beta repertoires were sequenced longitudinally to track T-cell clones before and after primary and booster YFV17D yellow fever vaccination. Two healthy male donors, one aged 18 to 30 and one aged 30 to 40 years, made up the cohort. Blood was collected at multiple timepoints before and after primary and secondary immunization, and bulk PBMC replicates and cell subsets were isolated. Broad study findings and their caveats: Compared with the primary T-cell response, the secondary T-cell response was faster but weaker, reaching its peak on day 5 rather than on day 15. The study included only two donors, which limits how far the findings can be generalized. A small share of clonotypes was detected in both CD4 and CD8 compartments, with the overlap likely arising from convergent recombination. After the booster, most clones that had expanded after primary vaccination were detected again (roughly 95% of CD4 and more than 85% of CD8), suggesting broad maintenance of memory. Computational filtering was needed because FACS-sorted repertoires could contain abundant contaminating clonotypes from the bulk population.

The TCR comes from a man aged 30 to 45 who received the YFV17D yellow fever vaccine. The sample in question was PBMCs, obtained 15 days after the yellow fever booster vaccination.

The bases are TGCAGCGCCTACAGGGGGACCAATGAGCAGTTCTTC. This yields the protein CSAYRGTNEQFF. Recombination linked TRBV29-1 to TRBJ2-1, and 8 junction bases match TRBD1. Ends trimmed: V by 7 bases, J by 6 bases; bases unmatched to a gene: 5. CDR1 and CDR2 are read off the germline V gene as SQVTM and ANQGSEA. Its CDR3 holds 12 amino acids, cysteine through phenylalanine. Just the 36-base CDR3 DNA is kept, in frame starting at base 1.